These T cell receptor beta chains were read from a single sample in a study of CD8 T cells in Susac syndrome. TCRdb fed the immunoSEQ multiplex PCR reads into MiXCR, producing one record per CDR3 protein. The table has about 120,000 distinct CDR3 sequences, roughly 94% seen once. Material for sequencing was CD4+ T cells from PBMCs. The receptors here all came from a human donor with multiple sclerosis. Each CDR3 is given with its conserved first and last residue. A D gene is named only where the DNA matches it firmly. Size is stated for part of the rows, as once, few or many counts, or as a class when the clone is expanded.

D	V	size	J	CDR3	DNA
NA	TRBV9	NA	TRBJ2-5	CASSVEGDETQYF	TGTGCCAGCAGCGTAGAAGGGGACGAGACCCAGTACTTC
NA	TRBV30	NA	TRBJ2-7	CAWSVLAGHEQYF	TGTGCCTGGAGTGTACTCGCTGGCCACGAGCAGTACTTC
TRBD2	TRBV29-1	NA	TRBJ2-1	CSVPVAGALGEQFF	TGCAGCGTTCCGGTAGCGGGAGCGCTGGGGGAGCAGTTCTTC
NA	TRBV4-1	NA	TRBJ2-7	CASSQAGQTYEQYF	TGCGCCAGCAGCCAAGCGGGACAAACCTACGAGCAGTACTTC
TRBD2	TRBV27	few	TRBJ2-3	CASSYQRGRTDTQYF	TGTGCCAGCAGTTACCAGCGGGGGCGCACAGATACGCAGTATTTT
NA	TRBV5-1	NA	TRBJ1-1	CASSLGQLMNTEAFF	TGCGCCAGCAGCTTGGGGCAGCTCATGAACACTGAAGCTTTCTTT
TRBD1	TRBV13	NA	TRBJ2-4	CASSFGTGKNIQYF	TGTGCCAGCAGCTTCGGGACAGGCAAAAACATTCAGTACTTC
NA	TRBV5-1	NA	TRBJ1-5	CASSAGFRDQPQHF	TGCGCCAGCAGCGCAGGGTTCCGGGATCAGCCCCAGCATTTT
NA	TRBV6-5	NA	TRBJ1-1	CASSYGPDTEAFF	TGTGCCAGCAGTTATGGTCCGGACACTGAAGCTTTCTTT
NA	TRBV4-1	NA	TRBJ2-1	CASSQETSGSYNEQFF	TGCGCCAGCAGCCAAGAGACAAGCGGCTCCTACAATGAGCAGTTCTTC
NA	TRBV7-9	NA	TRBJ1-1	CASSLEQGSEAFF	TGTGCCAGCAGCTTAGAACAGGGCTCTGAAGCTTTCTTT
NA	TRBV9	NA	TRBJ1-5	CASSVSGDGYQPQHF	TGTGCCAGCAGCGTAAGCGGGGACGGCTATCAGCCCCAGCATTTT
TRBD1	TRBV10-3	NA	TRBJ2-7	CAISEDRGKYEQYF	TGTGCCATCAGCGAGGACAGGGGGAAATACGAGCAGTACTTC
TRBD1	TRBV9	once	TRBJ1-6	CASSVGGQGVPLHF	TGTGCCAGCAGCGTAGGAGGGCAGGGGGTACCCCTCCACTTT
NA	TRBV7-2	NA	TRBJ2-3	CASSLGNYRDTQYF	TGTGCCAGCAGCTTAGGGAACTATAGAGATACGCAGTATTTT
NA	TRBV2	few	TRBJ1-1	CASSQEMNTEAFF	TGTGCCAGCAGCCAGGAGATGAACACTGAAGCTTTCTTT
NA	TRBV2	NA	TRBJ2-7	CASSSGRVIYEQYF	TGTGCCAGCAGTTCAGGGCGGGTGATCTACGAGCAGTACTTC
NA	TRBV18	NA	TRBJ2-5	CASSPSEHPTQYF	TGTGCCAGCTCACCCTCGGAGCACCCAACCCAGTACTTC
TRBD2	TRBV6-5	NA	TRBJ2-4	CASSYGAGGPVGKNIQYF	TGTGCCAGCAGTTACGGGGCGGGAGGGCCTGTAGGCAAAAACATTCAGTACTTC
NA	TRBV2	NA	TRBJ2-3	CASSEPGQYF	TGTGCCAGCAGTGAGCCGGGACAGTATTTT
NA	TRBV3-1	NA	TRBJ1-2	CASSPGGHFTSGGYTF	TGTGCCAGCAGCCCGGGTGGACACTTCACTTCGGGAGGCTACACCTTC
NA	TRBV11-2	once	TRBJ2-5	CASSSGILGRETQYF	TGTGCCAGCAGCTCTGGGATACTCGGGCGCGAGACCCAGTACTTC
NA	TRBV14	NA	TRBJ2-1	CASSQGGGAYNEQFF	TGTGCCAGCAGCCAAGGGGGCGGCGCCTACAATGAGCAGTTCTTC
NA	TRBV7-9	once	TRBJ2-5	CASGDWYQETQYF	TGTGCCAGCGGCGATTGGTACCAAGAGACCCAGTACTTC
NA	TRBV27	NA	TRBJ1-6	CASSFQEDSPLHF	TGTGCCAGCAGTTTCCAGGAAGATTCACCCCTCCACTTT
NA	TRBV9	NA	TRBJ2-4	CASSVDLSGNIQYF	TGTGCCAGCAGCGTAGATCTCAGTGGGAACATTCAGTACTTC
TRBD2	TRBV20-1	NA	TRBJ2-7	CSVPTSGGARTYEQYF	TGCAGTGTCCCGACTAGCGGGGGGGCCCGAACCTACGAGCAGTACTTC
TRBD1	TRBV29-1	NA	TRBJ1-3	CSVEKGAGNTIYF	TGCAGCGTTGAAAAGGGGGCAGGAAACACCATATATTTT
NA	TRBV5-6	NA	TRBJ1-5	CASSLGLAGGEAQHF	TGTGCCAGCAGCCTTGGCCTGGCGGGTGGTGAAGCCCAGCATTTT
NA	TRBV2	NA	TRBJ2-4	CASSPLGKNIQYF	TGTGCCAGCAGTCCCTTGGGCAAAAACATTCAGTACTTC
NA	TRBV7-2	NA	TRBJ1-4	CASSLAGTPAEKLFF	TGTGCCAGCAGCTTGGCCGGGACACCAGCGGAAAAACTGTTTTTT
TRBD2	TRBV24-1	NA	TRBJ2-5	CATSALAGSQETQYF	TGTGCCACCAGTGCACTAGCGGGGTCCCAAGAGACCCAGTACTTC
NA	TRBV10-3	NA	TRBJ1-1	CAISGELLNTEAFF	TGTGCCATCAGTGGGGAGCTTCTGAACACTGAAGCTTTCTTT
TRBD1	TRBV4-1	once	TRBJ1-3	CASSQSPGQISGNTIYF	TGCGCCAGCAGCCAATCACCGGGACAGATCTCTGGAAACACCATATATTTT
NA	TRBV29-1	NA	TRBJ2-5	CSVIRGETQYF	TGCAGCGTTATACGGGGGGAGACCCAGTACTTC
NA	TRBV6-1	NA	TRBJ1-1	CASNWANTEAFF	TGTGCCAGCAATTGGGCGAACACTGAAGCTTTCTTT
NA	TRBV5-1	NA	TRBJ1-1	CASSGGSGSEAFF	TGCGCCAGCAGCGGGGGGTCGGGATCTGAAGCTTTCTTT
NA	TRBV11-3	NA	TRBJ2-1	CASSITQQGEQFF	TGTGCCAGCAGCATAACCCAGCAGGGCGAGCAGTTCTTC
NA	TRBV25-1	once	TRBJ2-7	CASSQAGDFYEQYF	TGTGCCAGCAGCCAGGCAGGGGATTTCTACGAGCAGTACTTC
NA	TRBV29-1	NA	TRBJ2-3	CSGQRTSTDTQYF	TGCAGCGGCCAGCGCACAAGCACAGATACGCAGTATTTT
NA	TRBV4-3	NA	TRBJ2-7	CASSQEWGGSYEQYF	TGCGCCAGCAGCCAAGAGTGGGGCGGCTCCTACGAGCAGTACTTC
NA	TRBV6-2/TRBV6-3	NA	TRBJ1-5	CASSHRRGGHLGNQPQHF	TGTGCCAGCAGTCACCGCCGCGGGGGGCATCTTGGCAATCAGCCCCAGCATTTT
NA	TRBV27	NA	TRBJ2-7	CASSLIAHPSYEQYF	TGTGCCAGCAGTTTAATTGCGCATCCCTCCTACGAGCAGTACTTC
NA	TRBV7-2	NA	TRBJ2-3	CASSSPNTQYF	TGTGCCAGCAGCTCTCCGAATACGCAGTATTTT
TRBD1	TRBV6-1	NA	TRBJ1-2	CASKITGGATDYGYTF	TGTGCCAGCAAAATAACAGGGGGCGCAACTGACTATGGCTACACCTTC
NA	TRBV29-1	NA	TRBJ2-3	CSVARDTQYF	TGCAGCGTAGCGCGAGATACGCAGTATTTT
NA	TRBV10-3	NA	TRBJ1-2	CAISGATSGYTF	TGTGCCATCAGTGGGGCAACCTCTGGCTACACCTTC
TRBD2	TRBV7-2	NA	TRBJ2-1	CASSLQPSGGWAFF	TGTGCCAGCAGCTTACAACCTAGCGGGGGATGGGCGTTCTTC
NA	TRBV7-9	NA	TRBJ1-2	CASSFLGVNYGYTF	TGTGCCAGCAGCTTCCTTGGGGTTAACTATGGCTACACCTTC
TRBD1	TRBV7-2	NA	TRBJ2-7	CATRTGGSYEQYF	TGTGCCACCCGGACAGGGGGCTCCTACGAGCAGTACTTC
NA	TRBV4-3	NA	TRBJ1-1	CASRQDGGTEAFF	TGCGCCAGCAGACAGGACGGCGGGACTGAAGCTTTCTTT
TRBD2	TRBV6-2/TRBV6-3	NA	TRBJ2-7	CATHAGVPREQYF	TGTGCCACTCACGCGGGGGTCCCTCGGGAGCAGTACTTC
NA	TRBV6-5	NA	TRBJ2-6	CASSYSRHRSSSGANVLTF	TGTGCCAGCAGTTACTCGCGGCACAGGTCGAGCTCTGGGGCCAACGTCCTGACTTTC